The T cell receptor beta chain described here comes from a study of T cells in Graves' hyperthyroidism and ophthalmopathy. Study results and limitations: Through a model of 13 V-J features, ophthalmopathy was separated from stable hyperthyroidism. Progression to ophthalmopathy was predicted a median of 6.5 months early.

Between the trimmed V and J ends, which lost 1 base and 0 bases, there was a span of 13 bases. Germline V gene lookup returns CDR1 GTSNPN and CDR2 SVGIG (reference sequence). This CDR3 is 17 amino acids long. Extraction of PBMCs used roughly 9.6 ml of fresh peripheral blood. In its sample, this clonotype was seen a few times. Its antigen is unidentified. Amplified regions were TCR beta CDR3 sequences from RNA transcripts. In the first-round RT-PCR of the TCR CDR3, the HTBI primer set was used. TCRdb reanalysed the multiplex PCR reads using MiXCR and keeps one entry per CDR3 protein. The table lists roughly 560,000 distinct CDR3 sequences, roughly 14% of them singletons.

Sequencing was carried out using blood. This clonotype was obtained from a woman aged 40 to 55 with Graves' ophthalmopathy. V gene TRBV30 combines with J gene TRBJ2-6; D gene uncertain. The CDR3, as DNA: TGTGCCTGGAGTGAAGGTATAGGTGCCTCTGGGGCCAACGTCCTGACTTTC. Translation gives CAWSEGIGASGANVLTF.